This entry describes one T cell receptor beta chain. Assay: immunoSEQ multiplex PCR; the TCRdb copy retains only in-frame clones and omits some. This sample carries around 76,000 clones, approximately 88% of them seen once, and the ten largest clones take about a tenth. This entry belongs to a study of OX40 agonist ivuxolimab in advanced cancers. The CDR3 runs 14 residues. Trimming removed 4 bases from V and 1 base from J, with 10 bases in between. Germline V gene sequence: CDR1 MDHEN, CDR2 SYDVKM. The starting material was CD4+ or CD8+ T cells sorted from blood, obtained in a trial of the OX40 agonist ivuxolimab. The sequence derives from an adult with an advanced solid tumor such as melanoma, head and neck, liver or kidney cancer. The V call is TRBV28, the J call TRBJ1-2; a possible D gene is TRBD1 (5 bases). As DNA, the CDR3 is TGTGCCAGCAGTTCCGCAGGGTTTAACTATGGCTACACCTTC. Its protein is CASSSAGFNYGYTF.